The rows below give T cell receptor beta chains drawn from one sample of a study of shared clonotypes between healthy human individuals. Some clones are missing from TCRdb's copy, which holds only in-frame ones; the method was immunoSEQ multiplex PCR. The sample has about 2 million clones, over 85% seen once; the top ten hold 1% to 1.3%. The sample comprised naive CD8+ T cells sorted from blood. The receptors here all came from a man younger than 30 in good health. Both conserved end residues are part of each CDR3. D genes are given only for firm matches. Clone size appears in some rows only: once, few, many, or a class for an expanded clone.

v_gene: TRBV27; abundance: -; j_gene: TRBJ2-4; len: 16; d_gene: -; CDR3aa: CASSLTKGRTLNIQYF; CDR3nt: TGTGCCAGCAGTCTAACGAAGGGACGGACGTTAAACATTCAGTACTTC
v_gene: TRBV2; abundance: -; j_gene: TRBJ2-5; len: 15; d_gene: TRBD2; CDR3aa: CASRFLAGGQETQYF; CDR3nt: TGTGCCAGCAGGTTTCTAGCGGGAGGGCAAGAGACCCAGTACTTC
v_gene: TRBV5-6; abundance: -; j_gene: TRBJ2-5; len: 14; d_gene: -; CDR3aa: CASSLDPVKETQYF; CDR3nt: TGTGCCAGCAGCTTGGATCCAGTCAAAGAGACCCAGTACTTC
v_gene: TRBV5-6; abundance: -; j_gene: TRBJ2-1; len: 18; d_gene: TRBD2; CDR3aa: CASSPPGTSGSSYNEQFF; CDR3nt: TGTGCCAGCAGCCCCCCCGGGACTAGCGGGAGTTCCTACAATGAGCAGTTCTTC
v_gene: TRBV28; abundance: -; j_gene: TRBJ2-7; len: 15; d_gene: -; CDR3aa: CASSRPGTVIYEQYF; CDR3nt: TGTGCCAGCAGTAGACCCGGGACGGTGATCTACGAGCAGTACTTC
v_gene: TRBV28; abundance: -; j_gene: TRBJ2-7; len: 16; d_gene: TRBD1; CDR3aa: CASSSQDRADSYEQYF; CDR3nt: TGTGCCAGCAGTTCCCAGGACAGGGCAGATTCCTACGAGCAGTACTTC
v_gene: TRBV25-1; abundance: -; j_gene: TRBJ1-6; len: 15; d_gene: -; CDR3aa: CASSEIRDGNSPLHF; CDR3nt: TGTGCCAGCAGCGAAATCCGGGACGGGAATTCACCCCTCCACTTT
v_gene: TRBV15; abundance: -; j_gene: TRBJ2-7; len: 15; d_gene: -; CDR3aa: CATSGLRDSRDEQYF; CDR3nt: TGTGCCACCAGCGGACTCCGGGACTCCCGGGACGAGCAGTACTTC
v_gene: TRBV13; abundance: -; j_gene: TRBJ1-1; len: 15; d_gene: TRBD1; CDR3aa: CASSSQGQGFTEAFF; CDR3nt: TGTGCCAGCAGCTCACAAGGACAGGGCTTCACTGAAGCTTTCTTT
v_gene: TRBV4-1; abundance: -; j_gene: TRBJ1-1; len: 15; d_gene: -; CDR3aa: CASSQGEGLNTEAFF; CDR3nt: TGCGCCAGCAGCCAAGGCGAAGGGCTGAACACTGAAGCTTTCTTT
v_gene: TRBV30; abundance: -; j_gene: TRBJ1-1; len: 11; d_gene: -; CDR3aa: CALYQAVEAFF; CDR3nt: TGTGCCTTATACCAGGCAGTTGAAGCTTTCTTT
v_gene: TRBV27; abundance: -; j_gene: TRBJ2-7; len: 19; d_gene: TRBD2; CDR3aa: CASSLYRPGGAGGPYEQYF; CDR3nt: TGTGCCAGCAGTTTATATAGGCCGGGGGGGGCTGGGGGCCCCTACGAGCAGTACTTC
v_gene: TRBV30; abundance: -; j_gene: TRBJ1-3; len: 14; d_gene: -; CDR3aa: CAWSVHGDGNTIYF; CDR3nt: TGTGCCTGGAGTGTACATGGGGACGGAAACACCATATATTTT
v_gene: TRBV6-5; abundance: -; j_gene: TRBJ2-7; len: 13; d_gene: -; CDR3aa: CASSSGALNEQYF; CDR3nt: TGTGCCAGCAGTTCGGGGGCTCTCAACGAGCAGTACTTC
v_gene: TRBV10-1; abundance: -; j_gene: TRBJ2-1; len: 15; d_gene: -; CDR3aa: CASSERASPGNEQFF; CDR3nt: TGCGCCAGCAGTGAGAGGGCTAGTCCGGGTAATGAGCAGTTCTTC
v_gene: TRBV30; abundance: -; j_gene: TRBJ1-2; len: 15; d_gene: -; CDR3aa: CAWTSHTEKNYGYTF; CDR3nt: TGTGCCTGGACCTCTCACACAGAAAAAAACTATGGCTACACCTTC
v_gene: TRBV28; abundance: -; j_gene: TRBJ1-1; len: 16; d_gene: -; CDR3aa: CASSLGWGGTNTEAFF; CDR3nt: TGTGCCAGCAGCCTCGGTTGGGGTGGAACGAACACTGAAGCTTTCTTT
v_gene: TRBV9; abundance: -; j_gene: TRBJ2-7; len: 16; d_gene: TRBD2; CDR3aa: CASSVGVAGGLYEQYF; CDR3nt: TGTGCCAGCAGCGTAGGGGTAGCGGGAGGGCTCTACGAGCAGTACTTC
v_gene: TRBV4-1; abundance: -; j_gene: TRBJ2-7; len: 14; d_gene: -; CDR3aa: CASSQEPAEGEQYF; CDR3nt: TGCGCCAGCAGCCAAGAACCAGCGGAGGGGGAGCAGTACTTC
v_gene: TRBV10-2; abundance: -; j_gene: TRBJ2-3; len: 14; d_gene: -; CDR3aa: CASSGERSTDTQYF; CDR3nt: TGCGCCAGCAGTGGGGAAAGGAGCACAGATACGCAGTATTTT
v_gene: TRBV28; abundance: once; j_gene: TRBJ2-2; len: 13; d_gene: -; CDR3aa: CASSLPNTGELFF; CDR3nt: TGTGCCAGCAGTTTACCGAACACCGGGGAGCTGTTTTTT
v_gene: TRBV10-2; abundance: -; j_gene: TRBJ2-1; len: 19; d_gene: TRBD2; CDR3aa: CASSESLAGGWSSYNEQFF; CDR3nt: TGCGCCAGCAGTGAGTCGCTAGCGGGAGGGTGGAGCTCCTACAATGAGCAGTTCTTC
v_gene: TRBV19; abundance: -; j_gene: TRBJ1-6; len: 19; d_gene: TRBD1; CDR3aa: CASSPDRGGKLSYNSPLHF; CDR3nt: TGTGCCAGTAGTCCGGACAGGGGCGGAAAACTCTCCTATAATTCACCCCTCCACTTT
v_gene: TRBV7-9; abundance: once; j_gene: TRBJ2-7; len: 14; d_gene: TRBD1; CDR3aa: CASSSQTGTYEQYF; CDR3nt: TGTGCCAGCAGCTCACAGACAGGGACCTACGAGCAGTACTTC
v_gene: TRBV10-3; abundance: -; j_gene: TRBJ2-1; len: 16; d_gene: TRBD2; CDR3aa: CAINPGTGGPYNEQFF; CDR3nt: TGTGCCATCAATCCAGGAACGGGGGGTCCCTACAATGAGCAGTTCTTC
v_gene: TRBV29-1; abundance: -; j_gene: TRBJ2-1; len: 14; d_gene: -; CDR3aa: CSVDGGDSYNEQFF; CDR3nt: TGCAGCGTTGACGGCGGAGACTCCTACAATGAGCAGTTCTTC
v_gene: TRBV30; abundance: -; j_gene: TRBJ2-2; len: 11; d_gene: -; CDR3aa: CATAGTGELFF; CDR3nt: TGTGCTACTGCAGGGACCGGGGAGCTGTTTTTT
v_gene: TRBV27; abundance: -; j_gene: TRBJ2-1; len: 15; d_gene: TRBD1; CDR3aa: CASSSGTGGVNEQFF; CDR3nt: TGTGCCAGCAGTAGCGGGACAGGGGGTGTGAATGAGCAGTTCTTC
v_gene: TRBV11-2; abundance: -; j_gene: TRBJ2-7; len: 14; d_gene: -; CDR3aa: CASSLVTGNYEQYF; CDR3nt: TGTGCCAGCAGCTTAGTTACAGGGAATTACGAGCAGTACTTC
v_gene: TRBV4-1; abundance: -; j_gene: TRBJ2-3; len: 17; d_gene: TRBD1; CDR3aa: CASSPETGPTPTDTQYF; CDR3nt: TGCGCCAGCAGCCCCGAGACAGGGCCGACCCCCACAGATACGCAGTATTTT
v_gene: TRBV5-6; abundance: -; j_gene: TRBJ2-7; len: 15; d_gene: TRBD2; CDR3aa: CASSLETSDSYEQYF; CDR3nt: TGTGCCAGCAGCTTGGAAACTAGCGACTCCTACGAGCAGTACTTC